The 21 T cell receptor beta chains given below trace back to one sample, sequenced in a study of blood T cell repertoires in COVID-19. Libraries were prepared by immunoSEQ multiplex PCR; TCRdb keeps only in-frame clonotypes and omits some of them. The sample has 35,000 to 55,000 clones, approximately 90% seen once. Sequences were obtained from peripheral blood. All receptors derive from a human donor in a cohort sampled during active COVID-19.

The V call is TRBV10-3, the J call TRBJ2-1; 13 bases are shared with TRBD2. V lost 7 bases and J lost 7; bases outside the gene matches: 7. The length of the CDR3 is 15 residues. Germline loops: CDR1 ENHRY, CDR2 SYGVKD. CDR3 sequence reads: CAITTSGRAENEQFF. DNA of the CDR3: TGTGCCATCACCACTAGCGGGAGGGCCGAGAATGAGCAGTTCTTC.

The chain recombines TRBV20-1 with TRBJ1-1, with D unresolved. Between the trimmed V and J ends, which lost 3 bases and 3 bases, there was a span of 11 bases. The CDR3 is 13 amino acids. The germline V gene encodes CDR1 DFQATT and CDR2 SNEGSKA (reference sequence). The DNA of the CDR3 is TGCAGTGCTAGTCTGGCAGTCGACACTGAAGCTTTCTTT. Translation gives CSASLAVDTEAFF.

The chain uses TRBV9 and TRBJ2-2; TRBD1 is a possible D gene (6 bases). Trimming shortened V by 2 bases and J by 7 bases, and 12 bases separated the two germline ends. The CDR3 is 14 residues long. In germline, CDR1 is SGDLS, CDR2 YYNGEE. The CDR3: CASSVGRGYGELFF. CDR3 DNA sequence: TGTGCCAGCAGCGTGGGCAGGGGTTACGGGGAGCTGTTTTTT.

This chain joins TRBV9 and TRBJ2-5, with D possibly TRBD1 on 5 matching bases. The CDR3 runs to 14 residues. V lost 8 bases and J lost 7, with 21 bases in between. The germline V gene encodes CDR1 SGDLS and CDR2 YYNGEE. This CDR3 reads CASSDSPQTATQYF. The CDR3, as DNA: TGTGCCAGTTCAGACAGTCCCCAGACCGCGACCCAGTACTTC. Full variable domain (rest looked up from reference TRBV9 and TRBJ2-5): DSGVTQTPKHLITATGQRVTLRCSPRSGDLSVYWYQQSLDQGLQFLIQYYNGEERAKGNILERFSAQQFPDLHSELNLSSLELGDSALYFCASSDSPQTATQYFGPGTRLLVL.

The chain has TRBV5-1 and TRBJ1-1; the D is unclear. Trimming took off 0 bases at V and 0 bases at J, with 9 bases between the two ends. There are 15 residues in the CDR3. The V gene's germline CDR1 is SGHRS and CDR2 YFSETQ. CDR3 sequence reads: CASSLDALMNTEAFF. CDR3 DNA sequence: TGCGCCAGCAGCTTGGATGCACTGATGAACACTGAAGCTTTCTTT.

The V and J genes are TRBV7-2 and TRBJ2-7; TRBD1 matches at 10 bases. Trimming at V came to 5 bases and at J to 4 bases, leaving 8 bases not matched to a gene. CDR1 and CDR2 (germline): SGHTA, FQGNSA. This CDR3 contains 15 residues. The CDR3 bases are TGTGCCAGCAGCCCCGGGACAGGGGTGGGGTACGAGCAGTACTTC. Amino acids: CASSPGTGVGYEQYF.

The chain carries TRBV28 and TRBJ2-7; perhaps TRBD2 as D (5 bases). The germline gives CDR1 MDHEN, CDR2 SYDVKM. V shed 2 bases and J shed 4 bases, with 15 bases lying between them. CDR3 length: 15 amino acids. The CDR3, as DNA: TGTGCCAGCAGTTTACTCGGGGTGGCCCCATACGAGCAGTACTTC. Translating it yields CASSLLGVAPYEQYF.

This chain joins TRBV11-2 and TRBJ1-1; D possibly corresponds to TRBD1 (5 bases). The CDR3 extends over 15 amino acids. CDR1 is SGHAT, CDR2 FQNNGV, per germline. Deletions cut 4 bases from V and 1 base from J, with 13 bases between. This CDR3 is CASSSTGGSNTEAFF. The CDR3 DNA sequence: TGTGCCAGCAGCTCTACGGGGGGATCGAACACTGAAGCTTTCTTT.

The chain couples TRBV4-3 to TRBJ2-7; 10 nucleotides agree with TRBD2. J was trimmed by 5 bases and V by 0 bases; bases with no gene match: 10. The CDR3 sequence is 17 residues long. Germline V gene lookup returns CDR1 LGHNA and CDR2 YSLEER. The DNA of the CDR3 is TGCGCCAGCAGCCAAGAAGGGCCGGGACTAGCGCCCAACGAGCAGTACTTC. Translated, it gives CASSQEGPGLAPNEQYF.

The chain uses TRBV24-1 and TRBJ1-1, with 7 nucleotides matching TRBD1. This CDR3 contains 15 residues. In germline, CDR1 is KGHDR, CDR2 SFDVKD. Losses at the gene ends were 4 bases for V and 11 bases for J; bases not matched to a gene: 15. CDR3: CATSDHQDRALRAFF. DNA of the CDR3: TGTGCCACCAGTGACCACCAAGACAGGGCCTTAAGGGCTTTCTTT.

In this sample, this clone turned up once. The CDR3 DNA reads as TGTGCGGCCAGGAACACCGGGGAGCTGTTTTTT. It translates to CAARNTGELFF. The V and J genes are TRBV6-5 and TRBJ2-2; D uncertain. Per germline, CDR1 MNHEY and CDR2 SVGAGI. This CDR3 is 11 amino acids long.

The chain couples TRBV18 to TRBJ1-2, with D uncertain. The CDR3 consists of 15 residues. V dropped 2 bases and J dropped 4 bases, with 14 bases sitting between them. Germline CDR1 is KGHSH and CDR2 is LQKENI. The DNA for the CDR3 is TGTGCCAGCTCACCATCTTACGAGGGAAGCTATGGCTACACCTTC. It encodes CASSPSYEGSYGYTF.

The chain recombines TRBV29-1 with TRBJ1-4; 7 bases line up with TRBD1. The CDR3 covers 12 residues. With V trimmed by 7 bases and J by 8 bases, 7 bases remained unmatched. Germline V gene sequence: CDR1 SQVTM, CDR2 ANQGSEA. CDR3 DNA: TGCAGCGCTGGCAGGGGGGGCGAAAAACTGTTTTTT. Translated, it gives CSAGRGGEKLFF.

The chain links TRBV4-3 to TRBJ1-2, with 10 bases that match TRBD1. The V segment lost 1 base and the J segment 3 bases; nucleotides outside the gene matches: 5. Germline CDR1 LGHNA, CDR2 YSLEER. The CDR3 loop spans 16 amino acids. The CDR3 DNA reads TGCGCCAGCAGCCAAGCCCTGACAGGGGGCGACTATGGCTACACCTTC. Protein: CASSQALTGGDYGYTF.

The V and J genes are TRBV5-1 and TRBJ2-5, with 11 nucleotides matching TRBD2. CDR1 is SGHRS and CDR2 is YFSETQ in the germline V gene. This CDR3 comprises 16 residues. The trim removed 0 bases at V and 4 bases at J, leaving 5 bases unmatched. The CDR3, as DNA: TGCGCCAGCAGCTTGGGACTAGCGGGAACGGGAGAGACCCAGTACTTC. The encoded protein is CASSLGLAGTGETQYF. The whole variable domain, filled in from reference TRBV5-1 and TRBJ2-5, reads KAGVTQTPRYLIKTRGQQVTLSCSPISGHRSVSWYQQTPGQGLQFLFEYFSETQRNKGNFPGRFSGRQFSNSRSEMNVSTLELGDSALYLCASSLGLAGTGETQYFGPGTRLLVL.

The chain joins TRBV4-1 to TRBJ1-2, with D unresolved. This CDR3 spans 15 amino acids. Looked up from germline, CDR1 is MGHRA and CDR2 is YSYEKL. Trimming shortened V by 0 bases and J by 4 bases, and 12 bases separated the two germline ends. CDR3 sequence: CASSQDPGPSYGYTF. As DNA, the CDR3 is TGCGCCAGCAGCCAAGATCCCGGTCCAAGCTATGGCTACACCTTC.

The chain joins TRBV5-1 to TRBJ2-5; 7 nucleotides line up with TRBD1. With 4 bases clipped from V and 0 bases from J, the junction kept 3 bases outside the gene matches. The CDR3 has 14 residues. Germline assignment: CDR1 SGHRS and CDR2 YFSETQ. CDR3 in DNA: TGCGCCAGCAGCCGAGGACAGGACCAAGAGACCCAGTACTTC. Its protein product is CASSRGQDQETQYF.

This chain links TRBV5-4 with TRBJ1-2; D is unresolved. Per the germline V gene, CDR1 is SGHNT and CDR2 is YYREEE (reference sequence). The CDR3 is 13 residues long. V was cut by 2 bases and J by 4 bases, with 9 bases left in between. CDR3 sequence reads: CASSFPGGYGYTF. The CDR3 DNA reads TGTGCCAGCAGCTTCCCCGGCGGCTATGGCTACACCTTC.

This CDR3 is CASSAGSNQPQHF. The CDR3 DNA reads TGTGCCAGCAGTGCGGGAAGCAATCAGCCCCAGCATTTT. The chain uses TRBV25-1 and TRBJ1-5, with D uncertain. Trimming cost V 4 bases and J 1 base, with 5 bases left between them. The CDR3 extends over 13 amino acids. CDR1 and CDR2 from the germline V gene are MGHDK and SYGVNS.

V gene TRBV12-5 combines with J gene TRBJ2-7, with D tentatively TRBD1 (6 bases). Trimming shortened V by 9 bases and J by 5 bases, and 23 bases separated the two germline ends. The germline V gene has CDR1 LGHNT and CDR2 FRNRAP. The CDR3 runs to 15 residues. The DNA for the CDR3 is TGTGCTAGCAGTAAGAAAACCGGGACAACAGACGAGCAGTACTTC. Translated, it gives CASSKKTGTTDEQYF.

The chain carries TRBV27 and TRBJ1-6; 9 bases map to TRBD1. The trim removed 5 bases at V and 8 bases at J, leaving 7 bases unmatched. This CDR3 is built from 15 residues. Germline V CDR1 and CDR2: MNHEY, SMNVEV (reference sequence). The CDR3 sequence is CASSLRQGGYSPLHF. CDR3 DNA: TGTGCCAGCAGTCTACGACAGGGGGGTTATTCACCCCTCCACTTT.